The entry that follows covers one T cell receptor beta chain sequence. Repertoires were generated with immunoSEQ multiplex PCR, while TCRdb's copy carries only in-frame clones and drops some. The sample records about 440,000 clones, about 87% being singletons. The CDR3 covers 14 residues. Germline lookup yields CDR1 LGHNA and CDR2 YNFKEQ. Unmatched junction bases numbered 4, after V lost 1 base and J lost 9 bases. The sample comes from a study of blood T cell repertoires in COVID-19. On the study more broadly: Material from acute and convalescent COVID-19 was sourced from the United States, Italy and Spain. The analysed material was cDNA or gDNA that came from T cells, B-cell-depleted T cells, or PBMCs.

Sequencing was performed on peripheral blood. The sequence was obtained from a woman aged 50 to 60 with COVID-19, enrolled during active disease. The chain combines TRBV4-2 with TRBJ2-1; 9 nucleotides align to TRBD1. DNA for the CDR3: TGTGCCAGCAGCCAAGGTGGGACAGGGCTTGAGCAGTTCTTC. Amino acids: CASSQGGTGLEQFF.